This T cell receptor (beta chain) was retrieved from a study of long-term antiretroviral therapy in people with HIV. For the study at large: Samples from the earliest time points predate the 2015 immediate-ART recommendation by about a decade.

Assay version v3.0 of immunoSEQ was used, and it was run at survey level. Per sample, sequencing targeted about 40,000-50,000 T-cell genomes. Assay: immunoSEQ multiplex PCR; the TCRdb copy retains only in-frame clones and omits some. Among about 22,000 clones, over 75% were seen once, and the ten largest hold roughly 7.3%. In the case of this clone: Its antigen is currently unknown.

The junction had 9 bases not matched to a gene; V was cut back by 2 bases and J by 6 bases. The CDR3 length is 16 residues. The germline V gene has CDR1 MNHEY and CDR2 SMNVEV (reference sequence). General observations from the study: Clonal expansions arising prior to ART prevailed in the repertoire at every time point.

This clonotype was sampled from a woman aged 30 to 39 with HIV. Specimen: unsorted PBMCs, collected 1.8 years before starting antiretroviral therapy. J is TRBJ2-1 and V is TRBV27; 8 nucleotides match TRBD1. The DNA of the CDR3 is TGTGCCAGCAGTTTACGACAGGGGCAGGGGGGCAATGAGCAGTTCTTC. It codes for CASSLRQGQGGNEQFF.